This T cell receptor beta chain is drawn from a study of metastatic and nonmetastatic thyroid tumors. TCRdb ran MiXCR on the PCR reads. The data show tens of thousands of clones, 36% seen once. No treatment of any kind had been given to any patient before thyroid surgery. This CDR3 spans 13 amino acids. Per the germline V gene, CDR1 is DFQATT and CDR2 is SNEGSKA (reference sequence). Deletions cut 5 bases from V and 4 bases from J, with 11 bases between. The chain employs TRBV20-1 and TRBJ2-2; D is unclear. The sequenced sample was blood. The sequence came from a male donor with papillary thyroid cancer or a benign thyroid nodule (not recorded which). Some clones in this sample may be carry-over from other donors' samples. DNA for the CDR3: TGCAGTGCTTACAAGATAGGCACCGGGGAGCTGTTTTTT. It translates to CSAYKIGTGELFF.